This T cell receptor (beta chain) appears in the sequencing data of a study of Ad26.COV2.S vaccination and SARS-CoV-2 variants. Study as a whole: Ad26.COV2.S was injected intramuscularly once or twice, 56 days apart. Findings and caveats of the study: Placebo and vaccine recipients had non-spike TCR breadth that was similar.

This CDR3 comprises 11 residues. In germline, CDR1 is SGHAT, CDR2 FQNNGV. Trimming took 7 bases from V and 1 from J, leaving 4 bases between them. The treatment was: 15 to 20 received Ad26.COV2.S at low or high dose, single or two shots; roughly 5 received placebo; per-sample allocation not given. The investigators took samples on day 63 after the first vaccine or placebo injection. Boston hosted the donor, who was an adult aged 18-55 years. An Ad26 vector that expressed Wuhan-strain SARS-CoV-2 spike constituted the vaccine. Method: immunoSEQ multiplex PCR; TCRdb's copy keeps in-frame clones and lacks some. The sample has roughly 380,000 clones; around 87% are singletons. With respect to this clone: Its antigen is currently unknown.

This TCR derives from a person aged 18 to 59 who received the Ad26.COV2.S COVID-19 vaccine or a placebo. The input for sequencing was peripheral blood, taken in a trial of Ad26.COV2.S vaccine versus placebo. The rearrangement uses TRBV11-2 and TRBJ1-1; D remains ambiguous. The CDR3 protein is CASKENTEAFF. The CDR3 region has the DNA TGTGCCAGCAAGGAGAACACTGAAGCTTTCTTT.